This T cell receptor beta chain was sequenced in a study of OX40 agonist ivuxolimab in advanced cancers. Clones were read by immunoSEQ multiplex PCR, and TCRdb kept only the in-frame ones, dropping some. Altogether about 93,000 clones are present, roughly nine tenths being singletons, with the ten largest covering 0.51%. This specimen consisted of CD4+ or CD8+ T cells sorted from blood, obtained in a trial of the OX40 agonist ivuxolimab. This TCR was sampled from an adult with an advanced solid tumor such as melanoma, head and neck, liver or kidney cancer.

The CDR3 DNA sequence: TGTGCCAGCAAGATGGAGGCGGGGTCCTCCTACGAGCAGTACTTC. Translating it yields CASKMEAGSSYEQYF. The gene calls are TRBV4-2 and TRBJ2-7, with D possibly matching TRBD2 (6 bases). CDR1 LGHNA and CDR2 YNFKEQ come from the germline V gene. Trimming removed 7 bases at V and 0 bases at J, with 16 bases between. This CDR3 contains 15 residues.